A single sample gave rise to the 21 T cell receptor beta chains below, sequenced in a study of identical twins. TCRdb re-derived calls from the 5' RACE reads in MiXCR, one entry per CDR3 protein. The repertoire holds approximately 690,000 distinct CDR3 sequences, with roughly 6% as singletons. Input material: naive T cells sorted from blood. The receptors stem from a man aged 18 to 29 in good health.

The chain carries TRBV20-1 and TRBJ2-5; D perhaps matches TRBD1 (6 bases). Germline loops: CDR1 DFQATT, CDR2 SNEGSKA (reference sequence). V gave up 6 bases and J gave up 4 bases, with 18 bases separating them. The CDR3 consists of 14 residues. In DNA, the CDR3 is TGCAGTGCGAACAGGGCCAACGGCGGAGAGACCCAGTACTTC. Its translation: CSANRANGGETQYF.

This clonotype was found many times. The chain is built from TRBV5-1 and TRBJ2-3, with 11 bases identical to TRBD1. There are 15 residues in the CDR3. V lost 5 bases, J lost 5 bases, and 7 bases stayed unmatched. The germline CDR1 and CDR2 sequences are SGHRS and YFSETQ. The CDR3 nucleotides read TGCGCCAGCAGGAGGTCCGGGACAGGGGGAGATACGCAGTATTTT. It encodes CASRRSGTGGDTQYF.

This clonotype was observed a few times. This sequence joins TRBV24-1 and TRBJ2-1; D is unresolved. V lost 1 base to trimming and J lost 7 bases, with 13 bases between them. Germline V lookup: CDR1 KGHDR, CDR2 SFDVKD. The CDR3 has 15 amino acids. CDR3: CATSDFGLGSNEQFF. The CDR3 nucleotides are TGTGCCACCAGTGATTTCGGGTTAGGTAGTAATGAGCAGTTCTTC.

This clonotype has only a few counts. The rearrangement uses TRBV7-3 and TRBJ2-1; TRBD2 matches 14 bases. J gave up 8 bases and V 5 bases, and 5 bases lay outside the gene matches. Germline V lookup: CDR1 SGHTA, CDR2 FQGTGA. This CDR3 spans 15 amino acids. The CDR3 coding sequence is TGTGCCAGCAGCGGGACTAGCGGGAGTTGGGATGAGCAGTTCTTC. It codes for CASSGTSGSWDEQFF.

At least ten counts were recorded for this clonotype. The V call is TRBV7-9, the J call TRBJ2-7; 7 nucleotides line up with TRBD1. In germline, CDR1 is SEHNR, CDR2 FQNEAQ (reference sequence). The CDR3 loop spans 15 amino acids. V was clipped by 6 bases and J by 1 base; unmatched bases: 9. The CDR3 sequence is CASSFVGQVSYEQYF. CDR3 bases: TGTGCCAGCAGTTTTGTAGGACAGGTTTCCTACGAGCAGTACTTC.

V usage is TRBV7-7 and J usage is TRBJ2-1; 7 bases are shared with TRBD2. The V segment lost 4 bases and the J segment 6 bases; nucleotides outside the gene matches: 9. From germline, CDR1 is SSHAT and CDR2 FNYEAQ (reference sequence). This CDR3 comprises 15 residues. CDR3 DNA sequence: TGTGCCAGCAGCTCGAATGCGGGAGCTTCCAATGAGCAGTTCTTC. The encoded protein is CASSSNAGASNEQFF.

CDR3 amino acids: CAIGTGDSGNQPQHF. Written as DNA, the CDR3 is TGTGCCATCGGCACAGGGGATTCGGGCAATCAGCCCCAGCATTTT. V gene TRBV10-3 combines with J gene TRBJ1-5; 7 bases match TRBD1. This CDR3 region has 15 residues. Germline CDR1 is ENHRY and CDR2 is SYGVKD. J lost 2 bases, V lost 8 bases, and 9 bases had no gene match.

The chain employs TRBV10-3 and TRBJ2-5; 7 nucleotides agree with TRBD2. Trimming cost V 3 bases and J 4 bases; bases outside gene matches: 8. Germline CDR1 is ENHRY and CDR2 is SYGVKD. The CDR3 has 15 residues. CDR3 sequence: CAISEDLAGLETQYF. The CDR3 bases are TGTGCCATCAGTGAAGATTTAGCGGGTCTAGAGACCCAGTACTTC.

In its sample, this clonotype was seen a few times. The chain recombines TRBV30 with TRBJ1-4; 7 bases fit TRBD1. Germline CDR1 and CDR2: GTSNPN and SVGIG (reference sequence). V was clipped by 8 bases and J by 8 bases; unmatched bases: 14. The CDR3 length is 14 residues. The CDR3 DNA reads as TGTGCCGGCGGATCCGGGACAGCCGGCGAAAAACTGTTTTTT. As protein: CAGGSGTAGEKLFF.

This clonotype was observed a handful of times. CDR3 DNA sequence: TGCGCCAGCAGCTTGGGGGAGGGGCGGACGCAGTTCTTC. Residues: CASSLGEGRTQFF. This chain connects TRBV5-1 to TRBJ2-1; 7 bases align to TRBD2. This CDR3 comprises 13 residues. Germline trimming cut 0 bases from V and 12 bases from J; bases unmatched to any gene: 6. CDR1 is SGHRS and CDR2 is YFSETQ in the germline V gene.

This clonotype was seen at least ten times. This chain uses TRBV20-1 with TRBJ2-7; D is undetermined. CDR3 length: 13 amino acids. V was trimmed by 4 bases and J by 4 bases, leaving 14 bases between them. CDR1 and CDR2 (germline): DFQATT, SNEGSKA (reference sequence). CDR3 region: CSAKDPTTYEQYF. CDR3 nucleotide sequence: TGCAGTGCTAAGGACCCGACGACGTACGAGCAGTACTTC.

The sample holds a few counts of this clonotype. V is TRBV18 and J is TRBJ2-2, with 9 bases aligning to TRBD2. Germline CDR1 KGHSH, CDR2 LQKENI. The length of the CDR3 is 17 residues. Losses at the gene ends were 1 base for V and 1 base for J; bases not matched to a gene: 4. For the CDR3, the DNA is TGTGCCAGCTCACCACTAGCGGGAGCGAAGAACACCGGGGAGCTGTTTTTT. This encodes CASSPLAGAKNTGELFF.

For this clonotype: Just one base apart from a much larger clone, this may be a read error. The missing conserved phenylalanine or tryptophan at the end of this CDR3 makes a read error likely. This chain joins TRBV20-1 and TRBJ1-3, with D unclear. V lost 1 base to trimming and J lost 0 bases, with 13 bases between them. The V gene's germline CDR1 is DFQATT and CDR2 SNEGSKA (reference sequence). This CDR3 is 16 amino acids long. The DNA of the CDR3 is TGCAGTGCTAGAGTGATTGTGGGGAGCTCTGGAAACACCATATATTAT. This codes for CSARVIVGSSGNTIYY.

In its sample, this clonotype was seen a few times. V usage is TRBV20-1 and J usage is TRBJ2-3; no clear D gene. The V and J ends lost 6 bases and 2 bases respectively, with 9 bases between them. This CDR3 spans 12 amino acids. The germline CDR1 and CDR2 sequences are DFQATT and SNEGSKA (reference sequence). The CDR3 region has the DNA TGCAGTGCCAATACCGACACAGATACGCAGTATTTT. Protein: CSANTDTDTQYF.

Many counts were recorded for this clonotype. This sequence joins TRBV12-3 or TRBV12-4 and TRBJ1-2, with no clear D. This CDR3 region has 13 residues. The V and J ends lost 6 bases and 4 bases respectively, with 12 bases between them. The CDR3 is CASSLASGYGYTF. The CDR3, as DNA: TGTGCCAGCAGCCTCGCCTCAGGCTATGGCTACACCTTC.

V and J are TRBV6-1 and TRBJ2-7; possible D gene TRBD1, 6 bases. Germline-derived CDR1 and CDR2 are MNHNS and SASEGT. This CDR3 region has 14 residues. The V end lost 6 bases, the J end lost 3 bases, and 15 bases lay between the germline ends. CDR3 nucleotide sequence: TGTGCCAGCAGGCCCTGGGACAAAATCTACGAGCAGTACGTC. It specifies CASRPWDKIYEQYV.

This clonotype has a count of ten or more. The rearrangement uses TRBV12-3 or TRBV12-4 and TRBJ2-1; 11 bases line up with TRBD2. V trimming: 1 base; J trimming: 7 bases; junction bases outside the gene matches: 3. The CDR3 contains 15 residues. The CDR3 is CASSLEGLAVNEQFF. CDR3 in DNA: TGTGCCAGCAGTTTAGAGGGACTAGCGGTAAATGAGCAGTTCTTC.

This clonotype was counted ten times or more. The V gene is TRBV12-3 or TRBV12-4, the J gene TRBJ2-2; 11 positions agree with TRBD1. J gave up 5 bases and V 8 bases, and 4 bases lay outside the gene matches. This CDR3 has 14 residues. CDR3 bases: TGTGCCAGCGGACAGGGGGCGCAAACCGGGGAGCTGTTTTTT. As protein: CASGQGAQTGELFF.

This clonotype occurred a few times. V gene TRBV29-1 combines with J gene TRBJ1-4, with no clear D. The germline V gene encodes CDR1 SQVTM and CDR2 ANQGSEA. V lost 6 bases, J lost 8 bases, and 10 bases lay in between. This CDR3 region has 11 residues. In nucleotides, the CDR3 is TGCAGCGTAAGCTTATCGGAAAAACTGTTTTTT. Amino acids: CSVSLSEKLFF.

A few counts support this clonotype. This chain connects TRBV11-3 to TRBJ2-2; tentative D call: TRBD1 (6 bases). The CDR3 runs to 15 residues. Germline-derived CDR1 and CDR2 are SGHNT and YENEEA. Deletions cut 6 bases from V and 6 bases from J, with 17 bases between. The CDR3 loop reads CASRTEGGAAGELFF. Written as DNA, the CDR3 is TGTGCCAGCAGAACAGAAGGGGGTGCCGCCGGGGAGCTGTTTTTT.

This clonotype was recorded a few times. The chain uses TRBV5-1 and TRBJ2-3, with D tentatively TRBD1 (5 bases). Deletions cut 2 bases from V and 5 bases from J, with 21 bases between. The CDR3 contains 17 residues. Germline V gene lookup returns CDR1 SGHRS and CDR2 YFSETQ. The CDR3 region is CASSFQIGRALGDTQYF. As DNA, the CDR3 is TGCGCCAGCAGCTTTCAAATTGGCAGGGCTTTGGGAGATACGCAGTATTTT.